This TCR beta chain was recovered during a study of blood T cell repertoires in COVID-19. Across the study: T cells, B-cell-depleted T cells, or PBMCs provided the cDNA or gDNA that served as material.

Patients of the Seattle cohort, enrolled during active infection, were followed longitudinally. CDR1 MNHEY and CDR2 SVGAGI come from the germline V gene. The CDR3 runs to 16 residues. Trimming removed 0 bases from V and 2 bases from J, with 14 bases in between. In the study's own analysis: Amplification from reference gene primers served as the basis for estimated nucleated cell counts. Sequencing used immunoSEQ multiplex PCR; TCRdb keeps in-frame clones, though not all of them. That table is the source of V, J and clone size, and D and trimming were worked out from the DNA. Of about 68,000 clones in the sample, around 90% were seen once.

The sample comprised peripheral blood. The rearrangement uses TRBV6-5 and TRBJ2-7; D perhaps matches TRBD2 (7 bases). This TCR was sampled from a man aged 35 to 55 with COVID-19, enrolled during active disease. In DNA form, the CDR3 reads TGTGCCAGCAGTTACTCGGGGGGGCATTTAACCTACGAGCAGTACTTC. Translation: CASSYSGGHLTYEQYF.